One T cell receptor beta chain is described in this entry. Its antigen is still unknown. Sort purity for all populations was recorded as exceeding 98%. Expressed TCRB transcripts were sequenced because the isolated RNA had all been reverse transcribed beforehand. This table comes from immunoSEQ multiplex PCR, and its TCRdb copy is limited to in-frame clones, with some not included. The data show 41,000 or so clones, with 65% to 80% seen just once and 1.5% to 2% held by the top ten. The record originates from a study of beta chain features in type 1 diabetes. Findings and caveats of the study: Significant though moderate, a shortening of TCRB CDR3s appeared in all four CD4+ subsets of Type 1 diabetes patients. Type 1 diabetes patients had fewer VDJ junction insertions and more deletions.

This TCR was sampled from a man aged 25 to 45 with type 1 diabetes. Some clones in this sample may be carry-over from other donors' samples. Sequencing used Tregs from blood.

CDR3 sequence (DNA): TGCAGTGCCCAGACAGTCTACGAGCAGTACTTC. Amino acid sequence: CSAQTVYEQYF. The V and J genes are TRBV20-1 and TRBJ2-7; perhaps TRBD1 as D (5 bases). Germline CDR1 reads DFQATT; CDR2 reads SNEGSKA (reference sequence). This CDR3 region has 11 residues. V was shortened by 6 bases and J by 3 bases, with 9 bases between the two germline ends.